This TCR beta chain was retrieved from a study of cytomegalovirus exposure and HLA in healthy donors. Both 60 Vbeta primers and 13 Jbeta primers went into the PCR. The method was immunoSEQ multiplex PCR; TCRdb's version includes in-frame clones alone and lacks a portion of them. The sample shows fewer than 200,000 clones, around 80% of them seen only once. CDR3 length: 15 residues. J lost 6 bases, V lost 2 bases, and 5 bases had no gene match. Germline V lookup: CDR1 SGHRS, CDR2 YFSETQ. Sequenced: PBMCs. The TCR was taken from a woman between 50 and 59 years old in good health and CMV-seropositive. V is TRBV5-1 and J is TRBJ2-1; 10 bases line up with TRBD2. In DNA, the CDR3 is TGCGCCAGCAGCTTAACCCTAGCGGGAGCCAATGAGCAGTTCTTC. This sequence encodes CASSLTLAGANEQFF. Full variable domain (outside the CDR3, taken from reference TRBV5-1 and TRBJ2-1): KAGVTQTPRYLIKTRGQQVTLSCSPISGHRSVSWYQQTPGQGLQFLFEYFSETQRNKGNFPGRFSGRQFSNSRSEMNVSTLELGDSALYLCASSLTLAGANEQFFGPGTRLTVL.